The entry below gives a single T cell receptor (beta chain) sequence along with its context. Its target is not known. The ends lost 1 base at V and 3 bases at J; junction bases unmatched: 5. The CDR3 is 15 residues long. Germline assignment: CDR1 SEHNR and CDR2 FQNEAQ (reference sequence). PCR used 60 Vbeta primers and 13 Jbeta primers. The table came from immunoSEQ multiplex PCR; TCRdb's copy has only in-frame clones and leaves some out. The table records more than 110,000 clones, over 70% of them present only once. These data belong to a study of cytomegalovirus exposure and HLA in healthy donors. Points from the study as a whole: A missense variant in DCLRE1C was later tied to TCR beta V- and J-gene trimming.

The J gene is TRBJ2-5, the V gene TRBV7-9, with 7 bases identical to TRBD2. The TCR originated in a man aged 18 to 29 in good health and CMV-seronegative. Sample: PBMCs. CDR3 residues: CASSLVGTMEETQYF. Written as DNA, the CDR3 is TGTGCCAGCAGCTTAGTGGGGACTATGGAAGAGACCCAGTACTTC.